A selection of T cell receptor beta chains follows, all from one sample in a study of cytomegalovirus exposure and HLA in healthy donors. The repertoire was sequenced with immunoSEQ multiplex PCR; TCRdb's copy has only in-frame clones and lacks some. Of 100,000 to 150,000 clones listed, approximately 83% were seen once; the top ten hold around 1.3%. The sequenced material came from PBMCs. The receptors derive from a girl aged 2 to 10 in good health and CMV-seronegative. Both conserved end residues are part of each CDR3. Each record gives: V gene, D gene, J gene, clone size, CDR3 length, CDR3 DNA, CDR3 protein. D genes are given only for firm matches. Clone size is given for some rows only: seen once, a few or many times, or a class if the clone is expanded.

TRBV6-1,-,TRBJ1-2,-,13,TGTGCCACCCGCTTCCCGGGGAACTATGGCTACACCTTC,CATRFPGNYGYTF
TRBV12-5,-,TRBJ1-2,-,15,TGTGCTAGTGGTTTGGTAGGACAGCTCAACTATGGCTACACCTTC,CASGLVGQLNYGYTF
TRBV4-1,-,TRBJ2-7,once,14,TGCGCCAGCAGCCATGGGGAAGGAGGCTACGAGCAGTACTTC,CASSHGEGGYEQYF
TRBV7-2,-,TRBJ1-3,-,15,TGTGCCAGCAGCTTAGCGGCAGGGTCAGGAAACACCATATATTTT,CASSLAAGSGNTIYF
TRBV6-4,-,TRBJ2-2,-,14,TGTGCCAGCAGTGACTCGACGGGGGCCGGGGAGCTGTTTTTT,CASSDSTGAGELFF
TRBV28,TRBD2,TRBJ2-3,-,15,TGTGCCAGCAGTTTAGGAGCGGGAGGCACAGATACGCAGTATTTT,CASSLGAGGTDTQYF
TRBV15,-,TRBJ2-7,-,14,TGTGCCACCAGCAGAGGAGGGGGCTCCTACGAGCAGTACTTC,CATSRGGGSYEQYF
TRBV18,TRBD1,TRBJ1-2,-,13,TGTGCCAGCTCACTGGACATGACAGGGTACTACACCTTC,CASSLDMTGYYTF
TRBV5-1,-,TRBJ2-3,-,14,TGCGCCAGCACGGGGTCCAGATCCACAGATACGCAGTATTTT,CASTGSRSTDTQYF
TRBV4-1,-,TRBJ2-1,few,11,TGCGCCAGCAGCCAAGGGCCGTGGCTGTTCTTC,CASSQGPWLFF
TRBV6-1,-,TRBJ2-3,few,16,TGTGCCAGCAGTGAAGGACGAACGAAGGGGACAGATACGCAGTATTTT,CASSEGRTKGTDTQYF
TRBV4-2,TRBD2,TRBJ2-7,-,16,TGTGCCAGCAGCCCCACCGGGACTAGCGGGACGTACGAGCAGTACTTC,CASSPTGTSGTYEQYF
TRBV30,-,TRBJ1-6,-,15,TGTGCCTGGACCCCTGACAGCGCCTATAATTCACCCCTCCACTTT,CAWTPDSAYNSPLHF
TRBV19,TRBD2,TRBJ2-1,-,15,TGTGCCAGTAGTATCAGCGGGAGGGCAGTAGATGAGCAGTTCTTC,CASSISGRAVDEQFF
TRBV29-1,TRBD1,TRBJ2-5,-,15,TGCAGCGTTGAAGTGGGGGACAGAAGCCAAGAGACCCAGTACTTC,CSVEVGDRSQETQYF
TRBV29-1,TRBD1,TRBJ1-5,once,13,TGCAGCGTTGTGGTAGGACAGGGTCAGCCCCAGCATTTT,CSVVVGQGQPQHF
TRBV7-2,TRBD1,TRBJ2-7,-,16,TGTGCCAGCAGCTTCGTCCGGGACAGCCTCTCCTACGAGCAGTACTTC,CASSFVRDSLSYEQYF
TRBV19,-,TRBJ1-6,once,15,TGTGCCAGTAGTAATACAGGGTGGGATAATTCACCCCTCCACTTT,CASSNTGWDNSPLHF
TRBV5-4,-,TRBJ2-7,once,15,TGTGCCAGCAGCTTAGGCGGCGCGGCCGCCTACGAGCAGTACTTC,CASSLGGAAAYEQYF
TRBV7-3,TRBD1,TRBJ2-3,-,15,TGTGCCAGCAGCTTAGCAGGGGGCAGGACAGATACGCAGTATTTT,CASSLAGGRTDTQYF
TRBV30,-,TRBJ2-2,-,15,TGTGCCTGGAGTCCAGGACTGGCTAACACCGGGGAGCTGTTTTTT,CAWSPGLANTGELFF
TRBV14,-,TRBJ2-5,-,15,TGTGCCAGCAGCCAATGGGGGGGCCGGGAAGAGACCCAGTACTTC,CASSQWGGREETQYF
TRBV15,TRBD1,TRBJ2-7,-,17,TGTGCCACCAGCAAGGGGGGCTATAGGACAGGGACCGCCGAGCAGTACTTC,CATSKGGYRTGTAEQYF
TRBV4-2,TRBD2,TRBJ2-5,-,15,TGTGCCAGCAGCCAAACGACTAGCGCGAAAGAGACCCAGTACTTC,CASSQTTSAKETQYF
TRBV30,-,TRBJ1-6,-,12,TGTGCCTGCCAGGGCTATTATTCACCCCTCCACTTT,CACQGYYSPLHF
TRBV19,TRBD2,TRBJ2-7,-,15,TGTGCCAGTAGCACCGGGACTAGCGGGCCCTACGAGCAGTACTTC,CASSTGTSGPYEQYF
TRBV5-1,TRBD2,TRBJ2-1,-,14,TGCGCCAGCAGGGCTAGCGGGGGGCACAATGAGCAGTTCTTC,CASRASGGHNEQFF
TRBV9,-,TRBJ2-1,-,15,TGTGCCAGCAGCGTAGAACTGAGCTCCTACAATGAGCAGTTCTTC,CASSVELSSYNEQFF
TRBV7-9,-,TRBJ2-5,-,13,TGTGCCAGCAGCTTTGCGGTACAAGAGACCCAGTACTTC,CASSFAVQETQYF